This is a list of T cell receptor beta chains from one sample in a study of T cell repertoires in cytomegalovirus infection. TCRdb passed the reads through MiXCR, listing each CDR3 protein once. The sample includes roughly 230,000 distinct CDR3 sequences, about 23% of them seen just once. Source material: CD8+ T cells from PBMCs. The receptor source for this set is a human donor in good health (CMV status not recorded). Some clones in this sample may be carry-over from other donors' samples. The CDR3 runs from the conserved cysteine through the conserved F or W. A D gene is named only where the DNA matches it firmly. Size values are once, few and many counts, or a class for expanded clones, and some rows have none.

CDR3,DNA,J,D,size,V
CASRFTGQGAFTGELFF,TGTGCCAGCAGATTTACCGGACAGGGGGCATTCACCGGGGAGCTGTTTTTT,TRBJ2-2,TRBD1,few,TRBV7-9
CASSEQGASGELFF,TGTGCCAGCAGTGAACAGGGGGCAAGCGGGGAGCTGTTTTTT,TRBJ2-2,TRBD1,-,TRBV6-4
CASSLGLGYGYTF,TGTGCCAGCAGCCTAGGACTGGGCTATGGCTACACCTTC,TRBJ1-2,-,few,TRBV7-9
CASGDRDYEQYF,TGTGCTAGTGGGGACAGAGACTACGAGCAGTACTTC,TRBJ2-7,-,-,TRBV12-5
CASTRLMNTEAFF,TGTGCCAGTACCAGGTTAATGAACACTGAAGCTTTCTTT,TRBJ1-1,-,-,TRBV19
CASSEEAPHVYEQYF,TGTGCCAGCAGTGAGGAGGCCCCCCACGTCTACGAGCAGTACTTC,TRBJ2-7,-,-,TRBV2
CASSLDRDRMSSYNSPLHF,TGTGCCAGCAGCTTAGATCGGGACAGGATGAGCTCCTATAATTCACCCCTCCACTTT,TRBJ1-6,TRBD1,many,TRBV7-2
CASSTDGDSPLHF,TGTGCCAGCAGTACGGACGGAGATTCACCCCTCCACTTT,TRBJ1-6,-,-,TRBV28
CASSWGGGADTQYF,TGTGCCAGCAGCTGGGGCGGGGGGGCGGATACGCAGTATTTT,TRBJ2-3,TRBD2,many,TRBV7-6
CASSLRSPAGEETQYF,TGTGCCAGCAGCTTAAGGAGTCCGGCGGGAGAAGAGACCCAGTACTTC,TRBJ2-5,TRBD2,-,TRBV7-4
CSVEDLGDSGGPDTQYF,TGCAGCGTTGAAGATCTTGGTGATAGCGGGGGGCCAGATACGCAGTATTTT,TRBJ2-3,TRBD2,-,TRBV29-1
CASSQLDEQYF,TGTGCCAGCAGCCAACTCGACGAGCAGTACTTC,TRBJ2-7,-,few,TRBV4-2
CASSLGEFSAGHGYTF,TGTGCCAGCAGCTTAGGTGAATTCTCGGCAGGGCATGGCTACACCTTC,TRBJ1-2,-,-,TRBV13
CASSIPFFRRDVDTGELFF,TGTGCCAGTAGTATCCCCTTCTTTCGCAGGGACGTGGACACCGGGGAGCTGTTTTTT,TRBJ2-2,-,few,TRBV19
CASSPRTSGESYEQYF,TGTGCCAGCAGCCCCCGGACTAGCGGGGAGTCCTACGAGCAGTACTTC,TRBJ2-7,TRBD2,-,TRBV4-2
CASSEVYGAKLNTEAFF,TGTGCCAGCAGTGAAGTCTACGGAGCAAAATTGAACACTGAAGCTTTCTTT,TRBJ1-1,-,-,TRBV6-1
CASSQDPGVNEQFF,TGCGCCAGCAGCCAAGATCCGGGAGTCAATGAGCAGTTCTTC,TRBJ2-1,-,-,TRBV4-1
CASSYSQPDREGFYGYTF,TGTGCCAGCAGTTACTCCCAACCGGACAGGGAAGGTTTTTATGGCTACACCTTC,TRBJ1-2,TRBD1,few,TRBV6-5
CASSPTRTTDPDTDTQYF,TGTGCCAGCAGCCCAACTCGGACTACCGACCCGGACACAGATACGCAGTATTTT,TRBJ2-3,-,-,TRBV12-3/TRBV12-4
CATSDTWNTEAFF,TGTGCCACCAGTGATACGTGGAACACTGAAGCTTTCTTT,TRBJ1-1,-,-,TRBV24-1
CASSLTGKTEAFF,TGTGCCAGCAGCTTGACAGGGAAAACTGAAGCTTTCTTT,TRBJ1-1,TRBD1,many,TRBV11-3
CSVSGTGGHYGYTF,TGCAGCGTCTCCGGGACAGGGGGCCACTATGGCTACACCTTC,TRBJ1-2,TRBD1,-,TRBV29-1
CASSQGYYEQYF,TGTGCCAGCAGCCAGGGGTACTACGAGCAGTACTTC,TRBJ2-7,-,once,TRBV4-1
CASSLGEKVGGWDGYTF,TGTGCCAGCAGTTTAGGTGAAAAGGTCGGAGGTTGGGATGGCTACACCTTC,TRBJ1-2,-,-,TRBV28
CSARDRGLRSNQPQHF,TGCAGTGCTAGAGACAGGGGGCTAAGGAGCAATCAGCCCCAGCATTTT,TRBJ1-5,TRBD1,few,TRBV20-1
CASSTQDWQGGGEQFF,TGTGCCAGCAGTACTCAAGATTGGCAGGGTGGCGGTGAGCAGTTCTTC,TRBJ2-1,-,-,TRBV27
CASRLGTGEETQYF,TGTGCCAGCAGATTAGGCACCGGAGAAGAGACCCAGTACTTC,TRBJ2-5,-,-,TRBV12-3/TRBV12-4
CASSSSEGFNEKLFF,TGTGCCAGCAGCTCCTCCGAGGGCTTTAATGAAAAACTGTTTTTT,TRBJ1-4,-,many,TRBV7-9
CSVITSGGSIYEQYF,TGCAGCGTAATAACTAGCGGGGGTTCCATCTACGAGCAGTACTTC,TRBJ2-7,TRBD2,few,TRBV29-1
CASSGGQSTYEQYF,TGTGCCAGCAGTGGGGGACAGAGCACCTACGAGCAGTACTTC,TRBJ2-7,TRBD1,many,TRBV2
CASRTGYHAQYF,TGTGCCAGCCGAACAGGGTACCACGCGCAGTACTTC,TRBJ2-7,-,many,TRBV27
CAWTLVRDENTGELFF,TGTGCCTGGACCCTTGTACGGGACGAGAACACCGGGGAGCTGTTTTTT,TRBJ2-2,-,-,TRBV30
CASSPGTAPTYEQYF,TGTGCCAGCAGCCCCGGGACGGCGCCTACCTACGAGCAGTACTTC,TRBJ2-7,-,-,TRBV4-2
CASSLLVQGVTGELFF,TGTGCCAGCAGCTTACTTGTTCAGGGGGTCACCGGGGAGCTGTTTTTT,TRBJ2-2,TRBD1,-,TRBV7-4
CASSLVRLPNYEQYF,TGTGCCAGCAGTTTAGTGCGCCTCCCCAACTACGAGCAGTACTTC,TRBJ2-7,-,few,TRBV28
CASSTAQGLNTEAFF,TGTGCCAGCAGCACGGCCCAGGGGCTGAACACTGAAGCTTTCTTT,TRBJ1-1,-,-,TRBV7-9
CASSEGGRTTNEKLFF,TGTGCCAGCAGTGAAGGGGGGAGGACAACTAATGAAAAACTGTTTTTT,TRBJ1-4,-,few,TRBV2
CASSIGTGSNYEQYF,TGTGCCAGTAGTATAGGGACAGGGAGCAACTACGAGCAGTACTTC,TRBJ2-7,TRBD1,-,TRBV19
CASSSRGGQASLEQYF,TGTGCCAGCTCATCCCGAGGAGGACAGGCCTCGTTGGAGCAGTACTTC,TRBJ2-7,TRBD1,many,TRBV27
CASSEVGQPSYEQYF,TGTGCCAGCAGTGAAGTCGGCCAACCCTCCTACGAGCAGTACTTC,TRBJ2-7,-,-,TRBV2
CASSSMGVSGKLFF,TGTGCCAGCAGCTCAATGGGTGTATCTGGAAAACTGTTTTTT,TRBJ1-4,-,many,TRBV6-6
CSAKTWDYGYTF,TGCAGTGCTAAAACTTGGGACTATGGCTACACCTTC,TRBJ1-2,-,many,TRBV20-1
CASSFGGTHTQYF,TGTGCCAGCAGTTTCGGGGGCACACATACGCAGTATTTT,TRBJ2-3,-,-,TRBV12-3/TRBV12-4
CASSYSPGQPNQPQHF,TGTGCCAGCAGTTATAGCCCCGGACAGCCCAATCAGCCCCAGCATTTT,TRBJ1-5,-,few,TRBV6-2/TRBV6-3
CASSQAQGPYEQYF,TGCGCCAGCAGCCAAGCCCAGGGTCCTTACGAGCAGTACTTC,TRBJ2-7,-,-,TRBV4-1
CASSMWGGGNQPQHF,TGTGCCAGTAGTATGTGGGGCGGGGGCAATCAGCCCCAGCATTTT,TRBJ1-5,-,few,TRBV19
CSASGGGISYNEQFF,TGCAGTGCTAGTGGCGGGGGGATCTCCTACAATGAGCAGTTCTTC,TRBJ2-1,TRBD2,-,TRBV20-1
CASSPPGLAAYNEQFF,TGTGCCAGCAGTCCTCCGGGACTAGCGGCTTACAATGAGCAGTTCTTC,TRBJ2-1,TRBD2,many,TRBV27
CSGNTGNLYNEQFF,TGCAGCGGGAATACAGGGAACCTCTACAATGAGCAGTTCTTC,TRBJ2-1,-,-,TRBV29-1